This T cell receptor (beta chain) was documented in a study of cytomegalovirus exposure and HLA in healthy donors. As for the study in general: In terms of ancestry, the Caucasian-associated cluster contained roughly four fifths of the roughly 400 genotyped donors.

This clone was observed once. The antigen is not known. Study-wide results and limits: It was 164 TCR beta chains that were listed as cytomegalovirus-associated.

This CDR3 comprises 15 residues. Per germline, CDR1 MDHEN and CDR2 SYDVKM. V shed 5 bases and J shed 6 bases, with 17 bases lying between them. Primers for the PCR totalled 60 Vbeta and 13 Jbeta. The assay was immunoSEQ multiplex PCR, and TCRdb's table has in-frame clones only and misses some. The sample yields 150,000 to 200,000 clones, around 79% seen once. This sequence joins TRBV28 and TRBJ1-5; D is uncertain. Material for sequencing was PBMCs. The clonotype comes from a woman aged 45 to 65 in good health and CMV-seropositive. The CDR3 loop is CASSLPRSQAQPQHF. The CDR3 DNA reads TGTGCCAGCAGTCTGCCCCGGTCGCAGGCTCAGCCCCAGCATTTT.